These 27 T cell receptor beta chains originate from one sample sequenced in a study of blood T cell dynamics during melanoma immunotherapy. Here immunoSEQ multiplex PCR was the method, and the copy in TCRdb shows in-frame clones only, minus some. The sample lists around 10,000 clones, around four fifths occurring once. As for time point: pre-treatment baseline. Sequenced material: blood, taken from a patient treated with checkpoint blockade. The receptors derive from a human donor with melanoma.

The V gene is TRBV7-7, the J gene TRBJ2-5; 9 bases agree with TRBD1. Germline loops: CDR1 SSHAT, CDR2 FNYEAQ (reference sequence). With V trimmed by 5 bases and J by 5 bases, 12 bases remained unmatched. The CDR3 is made up of 16 amino acids. CDR3 coding DNA: TGTGCCAGCAGCCCTCAACCGGGACAGGGTGATGAGACCCAGTACTTC. Protein product: CASSPQPGQGDETQYF.

The chain employs TRBV7-9 and TRBJ2-6, with a tentative D call TRBD1 (6 bases). CDR1 SEHNR and CDR2 FQNEAQ come from the germline V gene (reference sequence). With 3 bases removed from V and 0 bases from J, the gap between germline ends came to 9 bases. This CDR3 comprises 16 residues. CDR3 sequence reads: CASSLTGASGANVLTF. Here the CDR3 DNA reads TGTGCCAGCAGCTTGACAGGTGCCTCTGGGGCCAACGTCCTGACTTTC. Together with reference TRBV7-9 and TRBJ2-6, the CDR3 gives the full variable domain: DTGVSQNPRHKITKRGQNVTFRCDPISEHNRLYWYRQTLGQGPEFLTYFQNEAQLEKSRLLSDRFSAERPKGSFSTLEIQRTEQGDSAMYLCASSLTGASGANVLTFGAGSRLTVL.

CDR3 bases: TGTGCCAGCAGCCAGCGGGGGTGGGAGACCCAGTACTTC. Encoded protein: CASSQRGWETQYF. The chain recombines TRBV11-3 with TRBJ2-5, with 8 nucleotides matching TRBD2. CDR3 length: 13 amino acids. With 5 bases clipped from V and 5 bases from J, the junction kept 4 bases outside the gene matches. Germline values: CDR1 SGHNT, CDR2 YENEEA. Looking up the rest from reference TRBV11-3 and TRBJ2-5 gives the full variable domain: EAGVVQSPRYKIIEKKQPVAFWCNPISGHNTLYWYLQNLGQGPELLIRYENEEAVDDSQLPKDRFSAERLKGVDSTLKIQPAELGDSAVYLCASSQRGWETQYFGPGTRLLVL.

The chain joins TRBV9 to TRBJ2-5; TRBD2 agrees at 9 bases. The germline gives CDR1 SGDLS, CDR2 YYNGEE. V lost 0 bases and J lost 9; bases outside the gene matches: 9. This CDR3 is 15 amino acids long. The CDR3 here is CASSVGLAGSAAQYF. DNA for the CDR3: TGTGCCAGCAGCGTAGGTCTAGCGGGGTCCGCGGCCCAGTACTTC.

This chain uses TRBV6-1 with TRBJ1-6; TRBD1 matches 7 bases. Germline loops: CDR1 MNHNS, CDR2 SASEGT. J was trimmed by 6 bases and V by 2 bases; bases with no gene match: 10. CDR3 size: 17 residues. CDR3 residues: CASSEQGVPLPNSPLHF. CDR3 nucleotide sequence: TGTGCCAGCAGTGAACAGGGGGTCCCATTACCTAATTCACCCCTCCACTTT.

About this clone: The identical CDR3 is also encoded by other nucleotide sequences in the sample. The CDR3 sequence: CASSFRLADTGELFF. In DNA, the CDR3 is TGTGCCAGCAGCTTTCGACTGGCCGACACCGGGGAGCTGTTTTTT. The chain has TRBV7-2 and TRBJ2-2; D not resolved. The CDR3 runs 15 residues. Trimming removed 3 bases from V and 3 bases from J, with 11 bases in between. CDR1 and CDR2 (germline): SGHTA, FQGNSA.

The V gene is TRBV6-5, the J gene TRBJ2-5; D is uncertain. The V end was cut by 2 bases, the J end by 0 bases, with 4 bases between. The CDR3 is 13 amino acids. Germline V gene data show CDR1 as MNHEY and CDR2 as SVGAGI. The CDR3 region is CASSYGYQETQYF. As DNA, the CDR3 is TGTGCCAGCAGTTACGGATACCAAGAGACCCAGTACTTC.

CDR3 bases: TGTGCCAGCAGCTTAGATCTACTAGCGGGGGAAGAGACCCAGTACTTC. Translated: CASSLDLLAGEETQYF. This chain links TRBV11-2 with TRBJ2-5; 11 nucleotides match TRBD2. CDR3 length equals 16 residues. In germline, CDR1 is SGHAT, CDR2 FQNNGV. V was clipped by 0 bases and J by 3 bases; unmatched bases: 3. Filled out from reference TRBV11-2 and TRBJ2-5, the complete variable domain reads EAGVAQSPRYKIIEKRQSVAFWCNPISGHATLYWYQQILGQGPKLLIQFQNNGVVDDSQLPKDRFSAERLKGVDSTLKIQPAKLEDSAVYLCASSLDLLAGEETQYFGPGTRLLVL.

This chain connects TRBV5-6 to TRBJ2-1; 10 bases are a match to TRBD1. This CDR3 is built from 16 residues. The germline CDR1 and CDR2 sequences are SGHDT and YYEEEE. V gave up 2 bases and J gave up 6 bases; unmatched junction bases: 8. For the CDR3, the DNA is TGTGCCAGCAGCTTTACCTCCGGGACAGGGGCCAATGAGCAGTTCTTC. This gives the protein CASSFTSGTGANEQFF.

This clone has a handful of counts. The CDR3 is CASSRMNTEAFF. DNA for the CDR3: TGTGCCAGCTCCCGGATGAACACTGAAGCTTTCTTT. This chain connects TRBV9 to TRBJ1-1, with D unresolved. The CDR3 extends over 12 amino acids. Trimming left V 7 bases short and J 0 bases short, with 7 bases between. The germline V gene encodes CDR1 SGDLS and CDR2 YYNGEE. Full variable domain (remainder filled in from reference TRBV9 and TRBJ1-1): DSGVTQTPKHLITATGQRVTLRCSPRSGDLSVYWYQQSLDQGLQFLIQYYNGEERAKGNILERFSAQQFPDLHSELNLSSLELGDSALYFCASSRMNTEAFFGQGTRLTVV.

The chain joins TRBV6-4 to TRBJ1-4, with D uncertain. Germline CDR1 is MRHNA and CDR2 is SNTAGT. The V gene lost 8 bases and the J gene lost 3 bases, with 16 bases spanning the gap. This CDR3 contains 15 residues. The CDR3 loop is CASVGMTKSNEKLFF. The CDR3 region has the DNA TGTGCCAGCGTGGGGATGACCAAATCTAATGAAAAACTGTTTTTT.

The gene calls are TRBV6-1 and TRBJ1-5; TRBD1 aligns across 9 bases. Germline V gene sequence: CDR1 MNHNS, CDR2 SASEGT. This CDR3 spans 14 amino acids. The ends lost 6 bases at V and 7 bases at J; junction bases unmatched: 7. The DNA for the CDR3 is TGTGCCAGCAGCGCACAGGGGGCTCGGCAGCCCCAGCATTTT. Amino acids: CASSAQGARQPQHF.

This clone was recorded only once. V usage is TRBV27 and J usage is TRBJ1-2; possibly TRBD1 for D (5 bases). The germline V and J ends were trimmed by 2 bases and 8 bases, with 9 bases remaining between them. This CDR3 has 12 amino acids. The germline V gene encodes CDR1 MNHEY and CDR2 SMNVEV (reference sequence). For the CDR3, the DNA is TGTGCCAGCAGTTTACGGGGCGGGGGCTACACCTTC. Protein product: CASSLRGGGYTF.

This clone occurred a few times. The chain uses TRBV9 and TRBJ1-1, with D perhaps matching TRBD1 (6 bases). This CDR3 spans 15 amino acids. V gave up 2 bases and J gave up 0 bases, with 11 bases separating them. Germline loops: CDR1 SGDLS, CDR2 YYNGEE. CDR3 bases: TGTGCCAGCAGCGTTTCGTACAGGGTGAACACTGAAGCTTTCTTT. Its protein product is CASSVSYRVNTEAFF.

V usage is TRBV4-1 and J usage is TRBJ1-5; 7 nucleotides match TRBD1. The trim removed 7 bases at V and 2 bases at J, leaving 8 bases unmatched. The CDR3 sequence is 15 residues long. From germline, CDR1 is MGHRA and CDR2 YSYEKL. CDR3 bases: TGCGCCAGCACCCCGACAGGGCCTCGCAATCAGCCCCAGCATTTT. Its translation is CASTPTGPRNQPQHF.

The gene calls are TRBV5-1 and TRBJ2-3; 8 bases map to TRBD2. The CDR3 extends over 15 amino acids. J gave up 2 bases and V 5 bases, and 7 bases lay outside the gene matches. Germline V gives CDR1 SGHRS, CDR2 YFSETQ. The CDR3 here is CASRETGGTTDTQYF. The CDR3 nucleotides read TGCGCCAGCAGGGAGACGGGGGGGACCACAGATACGCAGTATTTT.

This chain uses TRBV14 with TRBJ1-1; D ambiguous. V was pared by 4 bases and J by 6 bases, with 12 bases between. The germline gives CDR1 SGHDN, CDR2 FVKESK. This CDR3 has 13 residues. The CDR3 DNA reads as TGTGCCAGCAGCCCCCGGAGAGGTGCTGAAGCTTTCTTT. This gives the protein CASSPRRGAEAFF.

This clone showed up just once. Other DNA sequences in the same sample also yield this CDR3. The chain recombines TRBV28 with TRBJ2-7; D gene unclear. V lost 6 bases and J lost 2, with 5 bases in between. The CDR3 length is 11 residues. CDR1 and CDR2 (germline): MDHEN, SYDVKM. CDR3 sequence (DNA): TGTGCCAGCAGGACGACCTACGAGCAGTACTTC. Protein sequence: CASRTTYEQYF.

The V gene is TRBV7-9, the J gene TRBJ2-7; 8 bases are shared with TRBD2. The CDR3 is 15 residues long. Germline lookup yields CDR1 SEHNR and CDR2 FQNEAQ (reference sequence). V was pared by 5 bases and J by 4 bases, with 10 bases of the junction left unmatched. The CDR3 protein is CASSPGGNRLYEQYF. CDR3 sequence (DNA): TGTGCCAGCAGCCCGGGGGGGAACCGGCTGTACGAGCAGTACTTC.

This chain uses TRBV6-6 with TRBJ1-5; D perhaps matches TRBD1 (5 bases). CDR3 length: 13 residues. Germline V gene lookup returns CDR1 MNHNY and CDR2 SVGAGI (reference sequence). Trimming pared 6 bases from V and 7 bases from J, leaving 13 bases between. The DNA of the CDR3 is TGTGCCAGCAGCAGGGACCTTAGCCAGCCCCAGCATTTT. This gives the protein CASSRDLSQPQHF.

J is TRBJ2-3 and V is TRBV5-1, with D possibly matching TRBD2 (6 bases). V lost 0 bases and J 6 bases, leaving 11 bases between the germline ends. Germline values: CDR1 SGHRS, CDR2 YFSETQ. The CDR3 loop spans 14 amino acids. The CDR3, as DNA: TGCGCCAGCAGCTTGGACCGGGGAGGTGATACGCAGTATTTT. Translation gives CASSLDRGGDTQYF.

V and J are TRBV5-4 and TRBJ2-1; D remains ambiguous. Between the trimmed V and J ends, which lost 10 bases and 4 bases, there was a span of 21 bases. In germline, CDR1 is SGHNT, CDR2 YYREEE (reference sequence). The CDR3 is made up of 15 amino acids. CDR3 nucleotide sequence: TGTGCCGGCGCCCCGGGCCCCGGCAGGTACAATGAGCAGTTCTTC. Amino acid sequence: CAGAPGPGRYNEQFF. Full variable domain (rest looked up from reference TRBV5-4 and TRBJ2-1): ETGVTQSPTHLIKTRGQQVTLRCSSQSGHNTVSWYQQALGQGPQFIFQYYREEENGRGNFPPRFSGLQFPNYSSELNVNALELDDSALYLCAGAPGPGRYNEQFFGPGTRLTVL.

The rearrangement uses TRBV19 and TRBJ1-1; D possibly corresponds to TRBD1 (5 bases). Germline CDR1 reads LNHDA; CDR2 reads SQIVND (reference sequence). V shed 1 base and J shed 4 bases, with 10 bases lying between them. This CDR3 spans 14 amino acids. Here the CDR3 DNA reads TGTGCCAGTAGTATAGTCGGGGGGGGCACTGAAGCTTTCTTT. It translates to CASSIVGGGTEAFF.

There are a few counts of this clone. V usage is TRBV5-5 and J usage is TRBJ1-2; the match to TRBD1 covers 8 bases. The CDR3 length is 14 residues. In germline, CDR1 is SGHKS, CDR2 YYEKEE (reference sequence). With V trimmed by 2 bases and J by 10 bases, 10 bases remained unmatched. The CDR3 nucleotides read TGTGCCAGCAGCTTCCGGGACAGGCTTATTTACTACACCTTC. Translation: CASSFRDRLIYYTF.

The rearrangement joins TRBV5-4 to TRBJ2-5; a weak D match, TRBD2 (5 bases). The DNA end lines up better with TRBJ2-7; the J call may be wrong. CDR1 is SGHNT and CDR2 is YYREEE in the germline V gene (reference sequence). CDR3 length equals 17 residues. CDR3 in DNA: TGTGCCAGCAGCTTGGTAATGTCTAGCCAGTACCAGTACGAGCAGTACTTC. Residues: CASSLVMSSQYQYEQYF.

The V call is TRBV28, the J call TRBJ1-5, with D possibly matching TRBD1 (5 bases). CDR1 is MDHEN, CDR2 SYDVKM, per germline. This CDR3 has 13 residues. The V end was cut by 5 bases, the J end by 5 bases, with 10 bases between. The CDR3 spells CASSPTVYQPQHF. DNA for the CDR3: TGTGCCAGCAGTCCGACAGTATATCAGCCCCAGCATTTT. Supplemented by reference TRBV28 and TRBJ1-5, the full variable domain reads DVKVTQSSRYLVKRTGEKVFLECVQDMDHENMFWYRQDPGLGLRLIYFSYDVKMKEKGDIPEGYSVSREKKERFSLILESASTNQTSMYLCASSPTVYQPQHFGDGTRLSIL.

The V and J genes are TRBV6-1 and TRBJ2-5; possible D gene TRBD2, 7 bases. Germline CDR1 MNHNS, CDR2 SASEGT. The CDR3 has 14 residues. V lost 8 bases to trimming and J lost 4 bases, with 17 bases between them. CDR3 residues: CASWSAGAVETQYF. CDR3 nucleotide sequence: TGTGCCAGCTGGAGCGCGGGGGCCGTAGAGACCCAGTACTTC.